This T cell receptor beta chain was recorded in a study of blood T cell repertoires in COVID-19. Overall study: Samples representing acute and convalescent COVID-19 were sourced from the United States, Italy and Spain. Sample material is recorded as cDNA or gDNA derived from T cells, B-cell-depleted T cells, or PBMCs.

J gave up 5 bases and V 2 bases, and 21 bases lay outside the gene matches. The CDR3 has 20 residues. Germline V lookup: CDR1 WNHNN, CDR2 SYGVQD (reference sequence). In the source study's methods: The authors estimated nucleated cell counts from reference gene primer amplification. The protocol was immunoSEQ multiplex PCR, while the TCRdb copy is restricted to in-frame clones and leaves out a portion. V and J calls and clone size are as listed in that table; D and trimming were resolved from the DNA. The sample has about 62,000 clones, around nine tenths seen once. The chain links TRBV10-1 to TRBJ2-5, with TRBD1 matching 9 bases. Specimen: peripheral blood. The sequence came from a man between 65 and 85 years old with acute or convalescent COVID-19. The CDR3 here is CASSEIRACQKRDRAETQYF. CDR3 DNA sequence: TGCGCCAGCAGTGAGATCCGAGCATGTCAAAAAAGGGACAGGGCTGAGACCCAGTACTTC.